The present T cell receptor (beta chain) was sequenced within a study of shared T cell receptors in the human thymus. TCRdb keeps only in-frame clones here, not all; method: immunoSEQ multiplex PCR. The sample lists 450,000 to 650,000 clones, around three quarters occurring once. Unmatched junction bases numbered 3, after V lost 2 bases and J lost 1 base. The CDR3 length is 14 residues. Per germline, CDR1 GTSNPN and CDR2 SVGIG (reference sequence). The data were also submitted as part of a second study, on human thymus T cells. That source notes: Having corrective surgery for congenital heart defects, healthy Finnish infants were the ones who donated. Resections from corrective heart surgery supplied the thymus tissue. Thymic and blood repertoires seemed to favor certain V and J genes. The related literature has documented a marked overlap of thymic repertoires among unrelated individuals.

The chain uses TRBV30 and TRBJ2-3; 7 bases line up with TRBD2. The sequence came from a boy younger than two with a congenital heart defect. Source material: thymocytes. CDR3 residues: CAWSRLAGTDTQYF. DNA of the CDR3: TGTGCCTGGAGTCGGCTAGCGGGCACAGATACGCAGTATTTT.